This T cell receptor (beta chain) was sequenced during a study of shared clonotypes between healthy human individuals. The CDR3 sequence is 14 residues long. V was shortened by 1 base and J by 9 bases, with 10 bases between the two germline ends. Germline CDR1 is SGHVS and CDR2 is FQNEAQ. TCRdb's table, derived via immunoSEQ multiplex PCR, lists solely in-frame clones and lacks some. Of about 470,000 clones detected, roughly three quarters appear once; the ten largest clones hold roughly an eighth. The V and J genes are TRBV7-8 and TRBJ1-6; a possible D gene is TRBD1 (5 bases). This receptor was identified in a woman aged 40 to 49 in good health. Some clones in this sample may be carry-over from other donors' samples. Sequencing was done on a sample of PBMCs. The CDR3 region is CASSLEIGVSPLHF. The CDR3 DNA follows: TGTGCCAGCAGCTTAGAGATAGGGGTTTCACCCCTCCACTTT.